This T cell receptor (beta chain) was documented in a study of blood T cell repertoires in COVID-19 (dated by TCRdb to about 2020). Describing the broader study: Samples covering the acute and convalescent phases of COVID-19 were provided by collaborators in the United States, Italy and Spain. The prospective study material was composed of cDNA or gDNA derived from T cells, B-cell-depleted T cells, or PBMCs. Subjects who had been exposed to COVID-19, were actively infected with it, or had recovered from it provided the deeply sampled blood TCRbeta repertoires that made up the dataset. A freely available public database, intended as a resource for researchers studying the immune response to SARS-CoV-2, is where the repertoires were released. The samples were drawn from two sources: the first 160 participants of the ongoing ImmuneRACE study, and over 950 subjects contributed by 6 global collaborators. The sample metadata nearly always contained a de-identified subject ID, COVID-19 status, age in years and sex. Where HLA class I and class II types were available, the types were taken from metadata supplied by the sample provider, not from assay-based typing.

From the cysteine up to the phenylalanine, the CDR3 has a length of 15 residues. CDR3 DNA only is kept here, 45 bases in frame from base 1. CDR1 and CDR2, looked up from the germline V gene, are SGHAT and FQNNGV. The junction carries 14 bases between V and J, which are trimmed by 4 bases and 4 bases respectively. TCRbeta CDR3 regions were amplified from genomic DNA by means of the immunoSEQ Assay, a bias-controlled multiplex PCR. In the original analysis: Within the assay, amplification of reference gene primers was used to estimate how many nucleated cells each sample contained. Sequence reads were collapsed and filtered to measure the absolute abundance of every unique TCRbeta CDR3 rearrangement. Productive Simpson clonality was computed per sample as the square root of Simpson's diversity index over productive rearrangements. TCRdb retrieved this table from immuneACCESS and kept in-frame rearrangements only. Not all clones are present; in checked studies, unresolved V genes account for under half, and no reason is known for the remainder. For V, J and clone size, that table is used; D and trimming come from the DNA. In all, the sample holds 150,000 or so clones, and almost 85% of those were seen once. The top ten constitute over 20% of the sample.

This clone was observed once. Its binding antigen is unknown. Base qualities are not at hand, and no much larger clone is one base apart. The collaborating institutions used their own protocols to collect whole blood in K2EDTA tubes. Collaborator samples were shipped for TCRbeta analysis as frozen whole blood, isolated PBMCs, or DNA extracted from either sample type. Overall study outcomes, separate from this receptor: The amount of clinical and demographic metadata varied by source and participant and was provided uncurated.

The specimen sequenced was peripheral blood. The clonotype comes from a woman older than 75 with acute or convalescent COVID-19. In this chain, TRBV11-2 is recombined with TRBJ2-1, and the D gene may be TRBD2, 6 bases matching. The bases are TGTGCCAGCAGCTCAAGAACGGGACTGTACAATGAGCAGTTCTTC. Translated, this is CASSSRTGLYNEQFF.